This T cell receptor (beta chain) was captured by sequencing in a study of monozygotic twins with inflammatory bowel disease. The germline V gene encodes CDR1 MNHEY and CDR2 SVGAGI. This CDR3 contains 17 residues. TCRdb re-called the 5' RACE reads, yielding one record per CDR3 amino acid sequence without DNA. This sample contains 200,000 to 250,000 distinct CDR3 sequences. This clonotype was sampled from a human donor with ulcerative colitis or Crohn's disease, or a healthy co-twin of an affected twin (not recorded which). The sequenced sample consisted of blood. This sequence joins TRBV6-5 and TRBJ2-3; TCRdb picks TRBD2, but there is no DNA to check that call. The CDR3 region is CASSYSVIAALTDTQYF.